This T cell receptor beta chain was recovered during a study of T cells after yellow fever vaccination. Study-level findings and limits: Some clonotypes, a small share, were shared between CD4 and CD8 compartments. Detected again after the booster were most primary-vaccination clones, at 96% CD4 and about 90% CD8. Bulk-population clonotypes that are abundant could appear as contaminants in FACS-sorted repertoires.

This clonotype showed up just a few times. Its antigen remains unknown. From germline, CDR1 is SGHRS and CDR2 YFSETQ. V was pared by 4 bases and J by 1 base, with 16 bases between. This CDR3 has 16 residues. Conversion of TCR transcripts into cDNA relied on 5'RACE template switching, which added a universal primer site and UMIs. Via MiXCR, TCRdb re-called the 5' RACE reads, giving one row per CDR3 protein. Of a few hundred thousand distinct CDR3 sequences in the sample, 6.8% were seen once. This sequence originates from a young man who received the YFV17D yellow fever vaccine. The starting material was PBMCs, obtained approximately 47 days after the first yellow fever vaccination. The chain recombines TRBV5-1 with TRBJ2-3; possible D gene TRBD1, 5 bases. The CDR3: CASSPDSVGGTDTQYF. The CDR3 bases are TGCGCCAGCAGCCCCGATTCTGTAGGGGGCACAGATACGCAGTATTTT.